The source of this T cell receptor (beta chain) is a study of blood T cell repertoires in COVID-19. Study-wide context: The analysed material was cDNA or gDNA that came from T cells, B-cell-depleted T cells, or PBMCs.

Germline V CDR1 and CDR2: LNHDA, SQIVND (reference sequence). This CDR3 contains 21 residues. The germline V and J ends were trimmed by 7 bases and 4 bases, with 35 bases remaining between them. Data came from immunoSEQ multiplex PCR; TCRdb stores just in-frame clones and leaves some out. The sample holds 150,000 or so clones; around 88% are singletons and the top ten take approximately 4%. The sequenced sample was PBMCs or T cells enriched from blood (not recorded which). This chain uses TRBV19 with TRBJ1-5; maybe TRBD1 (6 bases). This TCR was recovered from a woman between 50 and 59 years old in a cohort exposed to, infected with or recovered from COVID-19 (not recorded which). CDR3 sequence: CASIEFLSRGAEGATNQPQHF. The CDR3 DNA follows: TGTGCCAGTATAGAGTTTTTGAGTCGGGGGGCCGAGGGAGCCACTAATCAGCCCCAGCATTTT.